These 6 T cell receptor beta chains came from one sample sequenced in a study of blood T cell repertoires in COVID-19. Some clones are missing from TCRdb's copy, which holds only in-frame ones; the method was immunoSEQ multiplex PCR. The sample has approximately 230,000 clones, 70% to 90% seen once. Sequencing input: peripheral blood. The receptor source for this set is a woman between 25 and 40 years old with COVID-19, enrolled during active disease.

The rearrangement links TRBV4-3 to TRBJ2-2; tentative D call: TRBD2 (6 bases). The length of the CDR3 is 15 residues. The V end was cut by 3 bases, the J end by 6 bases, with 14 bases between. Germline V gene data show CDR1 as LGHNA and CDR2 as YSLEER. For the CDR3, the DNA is TGCGCCAGCAGCCAGGACTACGGGGGAGCCGGGGAGCTGTTTTTT. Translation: CASSQDYGGAGELFF.

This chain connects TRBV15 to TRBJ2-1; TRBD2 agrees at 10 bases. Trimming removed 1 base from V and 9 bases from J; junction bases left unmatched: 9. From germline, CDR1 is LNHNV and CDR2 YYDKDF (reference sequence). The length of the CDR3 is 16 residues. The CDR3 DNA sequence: TGTGCCACCAGCAGAGGGGCTAGCGGGAGTTTAGTTGAGCAGTTCTTC. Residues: CATSRGASGSLVEQFF. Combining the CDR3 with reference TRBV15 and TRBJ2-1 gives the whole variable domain DAMVIQNPRYQVTQFGKPVTLSCSQTLNHNVMYWYQQKSSQAPKLLFHYYDKDFNNEADTPDNFQSRRPNTSFCFLDIRSPGLGDTAMYLCATSRGASGSLVEQFFGPGTRLTVL.

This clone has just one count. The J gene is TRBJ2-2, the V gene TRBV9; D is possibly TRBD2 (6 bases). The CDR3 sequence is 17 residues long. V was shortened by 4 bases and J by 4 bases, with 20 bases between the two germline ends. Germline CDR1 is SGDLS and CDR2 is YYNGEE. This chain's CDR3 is CASSHSGGARGTGELFF. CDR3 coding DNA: TGTGCCAGCAGCCACTCCGGGGGTGCGAGGGGCACCGGGGAGCTGTTTTTT.

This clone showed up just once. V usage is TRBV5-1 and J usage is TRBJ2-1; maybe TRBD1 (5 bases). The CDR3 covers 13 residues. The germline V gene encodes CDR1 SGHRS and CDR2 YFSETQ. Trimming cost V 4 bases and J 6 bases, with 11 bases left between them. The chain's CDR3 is CASSTSTVNEQFF. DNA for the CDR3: TGCGCCAGCAGCACCTCGACAGTCAATGAGCAGTTCTTC.

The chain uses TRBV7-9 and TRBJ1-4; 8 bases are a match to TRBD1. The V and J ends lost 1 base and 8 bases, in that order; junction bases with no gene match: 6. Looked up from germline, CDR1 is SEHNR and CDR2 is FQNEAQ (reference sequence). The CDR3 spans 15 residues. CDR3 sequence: CASSLVTGGEEKLFF. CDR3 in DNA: TGTGCCAGCAGCTTAGTAACAGGGGGGGAAGAAAAACTGTTTTTT.

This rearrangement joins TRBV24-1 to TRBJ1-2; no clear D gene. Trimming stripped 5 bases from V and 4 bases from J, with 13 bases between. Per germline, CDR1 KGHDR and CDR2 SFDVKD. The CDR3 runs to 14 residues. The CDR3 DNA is TGTGCCACCAGTGGCGATAAAAGCGGCTATGGCTACACCTTC. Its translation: CATSGDKSGYGYTF.